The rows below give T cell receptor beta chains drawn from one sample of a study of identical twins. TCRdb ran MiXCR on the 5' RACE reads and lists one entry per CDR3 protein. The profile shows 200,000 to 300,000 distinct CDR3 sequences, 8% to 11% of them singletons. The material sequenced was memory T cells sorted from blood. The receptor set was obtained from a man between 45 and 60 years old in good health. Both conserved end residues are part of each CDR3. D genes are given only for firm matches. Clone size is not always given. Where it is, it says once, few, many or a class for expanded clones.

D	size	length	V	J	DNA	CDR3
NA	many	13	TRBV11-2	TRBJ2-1	TGTGCCAGCAGCATCGGAGGGGAGTTTGAGCAGTTCTTC	CASSIGGEFEQFF
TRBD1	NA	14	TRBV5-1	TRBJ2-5	TGCGCCAGCAGCTTGGGGGACAGGGCTGAGACCCAGTACTTC	CASSLGDRAETQYF
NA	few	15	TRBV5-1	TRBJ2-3	TGCGCCAGCAGCTTGGAGCTAGCTAGCACAGATACGCAGTATTTT	CASSLELASTDTQYF
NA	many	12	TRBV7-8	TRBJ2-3	TGTGCCAGCAGACAGACTGGGGATACGCAGTATTTT	CASRQTGDTQYF
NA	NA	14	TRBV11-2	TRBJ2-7	TGTGCCAGCAGCTTAGAAACCGGTATGGGGGAGCAGTACTTC	CASSLETGMGEQYF
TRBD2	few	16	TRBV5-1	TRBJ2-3	TGCGCCAGCAGCTCCTTGAGGGGACTAGCGACAGATACGCAGTATTTT	CASSSLRGLATDTQYF
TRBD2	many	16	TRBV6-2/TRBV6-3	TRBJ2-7	TGTGCCAGCAGTCAGTTGTCCGGGACTAGCGGGAGAGAGCAGTACTTC	CASSQLSGTSGREQYF
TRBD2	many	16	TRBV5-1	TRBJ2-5	TGCGCCAGCAGTTTGACGGGGGGGAACAACCAAGAGACCCAGTACTTC	CASSLTGGNNQETQYF
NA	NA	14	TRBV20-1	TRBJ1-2	TGCAGTGCGGGGCGGGAGACGTCGGGTCGGGGCTACACCTTC	CSAGRETSGRGYTF
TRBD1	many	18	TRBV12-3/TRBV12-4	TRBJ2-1	TGTGCCAGCAGTTTAGCGAAAATCTGGGACAGGGAATTGAATGAGCAGTTCTTC	CASSLAKIWDRELNEQFF
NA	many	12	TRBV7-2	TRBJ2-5	TGTGCCAGCAGCTTTATTAGCGAGACCCAGTACTTC	CASSFISETQYF